The 31 T cell receptor beta chains given below trace back to one sample, sequenced in a study of T cells in women clearing cervical HPV infection. Sequencing was performed with immunoSEQ multiplex PCR; in TCRdb, only in-frame clones are kept and a portion is missing. This sample contains approximately 49,000 clones. Material: blood buffy coat. The receptors originated from a woman aged 18-69 years with a cervical HPV16 infection that either progressed to CIN3+ or cleared (not recorded which).

Concerning this clone itself: The read ends 3 residues shy of where the CDR3 ends; the end is completed using the germline J gene. This chain joins TRBV20-1 and TRBJ2-5; TRBD2 matches 8 bases. The germline CDR1 and CDR2 sequences are DFQATT and SNEGSKA (reference sequence). J was trimmed by 5 bases and V by 1 base; bases with no gene match: 3. The CDR3 is 13 residues long. The sequenced part of the CDR3 DNA is TGCAGTGCTAGAGCGGGAGGGGCGGAGACC. Amino acid sequence: CSARAGGAET. The whole CDR3 sequence is CSARAGGAETQYF.

Partial CDR3 DNA: TGCAGTGCTACCGCCGCCGGGACAGGGGCCTATAACTATGGC. This translates into CSATAAGTGAYNYG. Given in full, the CDR3 is CSATAAGTGAYNYGYTF. This rearrangement joins TRBV20-1 to TRBJ1-2, with TRBD1 matching 10 bases. The read terminates 3 residues before the CDR3 end, so the remaining end is supplied by the germline J gene. This CDR3 has 17 residues. Germline V gives CDR1 DFQATT, CDR2 SNEGSKA (reference sequence). V lost 4 bases, J lost 1 base, and 12 bases stayed unmatched.

The DNA read from the CDR3 is TGCGCCAGCAGCTTTAGCCACGCTGAA. Translation gives CASSFSHAE. The complete CDR3 sequence is CASSFSHAEAFF. V gene TRBV5-1 combines with J gene TRBJ1-1; no reliable D call. The read ends 3 residues early relative to the CDR3; the germline J gene fills the gap. Germline CDR1 reads SGHRS; CDR2 reads YFSETQ. CDR3 length: 12 amino acids. V lost 2 bases, J lost 6 bases, and 8 bases lay in between.

With regard to this clone: Read data end 3 residues before the CDR3 end; the end is taken from the germline J gene. The chain recombines TRBV10-2 with TRBJ2-5; 7 positions agree with TRBD1. Germline-derived CDR1 and CDR2 are WSHSY and SAAADI. The CDR3 has 15 amino acids. V dropped 3 bases and J dropped 5; count of bases not matched to a gene: 9. The chain's CDR3 is CASSERGPVWETQYF. CDR3 bases read: TGCGCCAGCAGTGAAAGGGGGCCGGTGTGGGAGACC.

Comments on this clone: The CDR3 end lies 3 residues beyond the end of the read and is filled in from the germline J gene. The genes are TRBV11-1 and TRBJ2-7; 7 bases agree with TRBD1. V was clipped by 1 base and J by 1 base; unmatched bases: 4. CDR1 and CDR2 (germline): SGHAT, FQDESV (reference sequence). CDR3 length: 15 amino acids. The CDR3 DNA, read in part, is TGTGCCAGCAGCTTAGACTGGACAGGATCCTACGAG. Its protein is CASSLDWTGSYE. In full, the CDR3 reads CASSLDWTGSYEQYF.

The DNA read from the CDR3 is TGCAGTGCTAGAGCGTACCGGACAGTTACCTACGAG. The encoded protein is CSARAYRTVTYE. The entire CDR3 protein is CSARAYRTVTYEQYF. The gene calls are TRBV20-1 and TRBJ2-7; possible D gene TRBD1, 6 bases. The DNA ends 3 residues before the CDR3 does, and the rest of the CDR3 is filled in from the germline J gene. V was trimmed by 1 base and J by 2 bases, leaving 15 bases between them. Germline lookup yields CDR1 DFQATT and CDR2 SNEGSKA (reference sequence). The CDR3 sequence is 15 residues long.

On this clone itself: The read ends 3 residues before the CDR3 terminus; that terminus is restored from the germline J gene. The rearrangement uses TRBV15 and TRBJ1-1; D ambiguous. V was trimmed by 2 bases and J by 5 bases, leaving 18 bases between them. There are 16 residues in the CDR3. The germline gives CDR1 LNHNV, CDR2 YYDKDF (reference sequence). The sequenced CDR3 bases are TGTGCCACCAGCAGAATAAGTGGCAGAGCGGGGACTGAA. Its translation is CATSRISGRAGTE. The entire CDR3 protein is CATSRISGRAGTEAFF.

The CDR3 protein is CASSPPGQVREQFF. The sequenced CDR3 bases are TGTGCCAGCTCACCGCCGGGACAGGTCCGTGAG. The chain combines TRBV18 with TRBJ2-1; 8 positions agree with TRBD1. The read finishes 3 residues shy of the CDR3 end, and the germline J gene is used to complete it. Germline V CDR1 and CDR2: KGHSH, LQKENI. The CDR3 consists of 14 residues. Trimming at V came to 3 bases and at J to 9 bases, leaving 7 bases not matched to a gene.

On this clone itself: The read stops 3 residues short of the end of the CDR3; the missing end is completed from the germline J gene. The gene calls are TRBV24-1 and TRBJ2-5, with a tentative D call TRBD2 (8 bases). Trimming pared 5 bases from V and 0 bases from J, leaving 18 bases between. CDR3 length: 17 amino acids. Per germline, CDR1 KGHDR and CDR2 SFDVKD. CDR3 sequence: CATSAGGQGVNQETQYF. The CDR3 DNA, read in part, is TGTGCCACCAGTGCGGGGGGGCAGGGGGTCAACCAAGAGACC.

Points on this clone: From the germline J gene comes the end of the CDR3, since the read stops 3 residues before it. This chain links TRBV5-1 with TRBJ2-2; 14 nucleotides agree with TRBD2. This CDR3 is 17 amino acids long. Germline V gene lookup returns CDR1 SGHRS and CDR2 YFSETQ. V gave up 4 bases and J gave up 4 bases; unmatched junction bases: 6. The sequenced part of the CDR3 DNA is TGCGCCAGCAGCAAGGGACTAGCGGGAGTAAGCACCGGGGAG. Translating gives CASSKGLAGVSTGE. The complete CDR3 protein is CASSKGLAGVSTGELFF.

The CDR3 here is CASSQGAGLSYEQYF. CDR3 bases read: TGCGCCAGCAGCCAAGGGGCAGGGTTATCCTACGAG. The V and J genes are TRBV4-1 and TRBJ2-7, with a weak D call TRBD1 (5 bases). The DNA ends 3 residues before the CDR3 does, and the rest of the CDR3 is filled in from the germline J gene. V dropped 1 base and J dropped 1 base, with 11 bases sitting between them. The CDR3 runs 15 residues. The germline V gene encodes CDR1 MGHRA and CDR2 YSYEKL.

About this clone: The read ends 3 residues before the CDR3 terminus; that terminus is restored from the germline J gene. The V gene is TRBV12-3 or TRBV12-4, the J gene TRBJ2-7, with a possible D match to TRBD2 (7 bases). The CDR3 is 13 residues long. Trimming took 7 bases from V and 2 from J, leaving 12 bases between them. Partial CDR3 DNA: TGTGCCAGCAATAGGGGGGGGGCCTACGAG. The encoded protein is CASNRGGAYE. The entire CDR3 reads CASNRGGAYEQYF.

To note about this clone: The read terminates 3 residues before the CDR3 end, so the remaining end is supplied by the germline J gene. The rearrangement links TRBV18 to TRBJ1-1; weak D call: TRBD1 (6 bases). The CDR3 extends over 13 amino acids. Trimming cost V 3 bases and J 5 bases, with 10 bases left between them. Germline CDR1 is KGHSH and CDR2 is LQKENI. The CDR3 DNA, read in part, is TGTGCCAGCTCACCCGGGACATCTACTGAA. Protein: CASSPGTSTE. The entire CDR3 reads CASSPGTSTEAFF.

Notes on this clone: The CDR3 extends 3 residues past the end of the read, so its final part is completed from the germline J gene. V and J are TRBV29-1 and TRBJ2-1, with 10 bases identical to TRBD2. The germline V gene encodes CDR1 SQVTM and CDR2 ANQGSEA. This CDR3 spans 14 amino acids. The ends lost 6 bases at V and 8 bases at J; junction bases unmatched: 10. CDR3 DNA (partial): TGCAGCGTCTATCCTAGCGGGAGTTGGTATGAG. This encodes CSVYPSGSWYE. The full CDR3 is CSVYPSGSWYEQFF.

Turning to this clone: The read stops 3 residues short of the end of the CDR3; the missing end is completed from the germline J gene. The chain uses TRBV2 and TRBJ1-5, with a tentative D call TRBD1 (5 bases). The V end was cut by 4 bases, the J end by 6 bases, with 10 bases between. Germline CDR1 reads SNHLY; CDR2 reads FYNNEI. This CDR3 is built from 13 residues. The CDR3 protein is CASSGEGSQPQHF. The covered CDR3 bases are TGTGCCAGCAGTGGCGAGGGGTCTCAGCCC.

As for this clone: Read sequence stops 3 residues before the CDR3 end, and the germline J gene provides the missing end. The genes are TRBV7-3 and TRBJ1-3; TRBD1 is a possible D gene (5 bases). CDR1 and CDR2 from the germline V gene are SGHTA and FQGTGA. V dropped 2 bases and J dropped 5 bases, with 7 bases sitting between them. CDR3 length: 13 amino acids. The sequenced part of the CDR3 DNA is TGTGCCAGCAGCTTAGACAGACGAAACACC. Its protein is CASSLDRRNT. The whole CDR3 is CASSLDRRNTIYF.

Details on this clone: The read finishes 3 residues shy of the CDR3 end, and the germline J gene is used to complete it. The J gene is TRBJ1-5, the V gene TRBV5-6; maybe TRBD1 (6 bases). The germline CDR1 and CDR2 sequences are SGHDT and YYEEEE. V was clipped by 2 bases and J by 2 bases, with 8 bases between them. The length of the CDR3 is 14 residues. CDR3 amino acids: CASSFAGGNQPQHF. The sequenced CDR3 bases are TGTGCCAGCAGCTTTGCAGGGGGCAATCAGCCC. Supplemented by reference TRBV5-6 and TRBJ1-5, the full variable domain reads DAGVTQSPTHLIKTRGQQVTLRCSPKSGHDTVSWYQQALGQGPQFIFQYYEEEERQRGNFPDRFSGHQFPNYSSELNVNALLLGDSALYLCASSFAGGNQPQHFGDGTRLSIL.

Concerning this clone: Read coverage stops 3 residues before the CDR3 terminus; the germline J gene supplies the remainder. V usage is TRBV19 and J usage is TRBJ2-2; TRBD1 agrees at 7 bases. CDR3 size: 16 residues. Germline V gene data show CDR1 as LNHDA and CDR2 as SQIVND (reference sequence). The V gene end was trimmed by 4 bases and the J gene end by 4 bases; junction bases not matched to a gene: 9. Incomplete CDR3 DNA: TGTGCCAGTAGTAAGACAGGGAAAGTAAGCACCGGGGAG. Amino acids: CASSKTGKVSTGE. The entire CDR3 sequence reads CASSKTGKVSTGELFF.

The CDR3 sequence is CASIFRGKNTEAFF. The part of the CDR3 DNA that was read is TGTGCCAGCATTTTCAGGGGGAAAAACACTGAA. The chain couples TRBV2 to TRBJ1-1; TRBD1 matches at 7 bases. The CDR3 is cut off 3 residues early in the read; its end comes from the germline J gene. V was clipped by 7 bases and J by 2 bases; unmatched bases: 7. The CDR3 is 14 amino acids. Germline loops: CDR1 SNHLY, CDR2 FYNNEI. Together with reference TRBV2 and TRBJ1-1, the CDR3 gives the full variable domain: EPEVTQTPSHQVTQMGQEVILRCVPISNHLYFYWYRQILGQKVEFLVSFYNNEISEKSEIFDDQFSVERPDGSNFTLKIRSTKLEDSAMYFCASIFRGKNTEAFFGQGTRLTVV.

Comments on this clone: Coverage ceases 3 residues before the CDR3 finishes, and the germline J gene fills in the end. The V and J genes are TRBV3-1 (or the pseudogene TRBV3-2) and TRBJ2-3, with unresolved D. Germline assignment: CDR1 LGHDT and CDR2 YNNKEL (reference sequence). This CDR3 is 12 amino acids long. V was clipped by 5 bases and J by 4 bases, with 7 bases between them. Incomplete CDR3 DNA: TGTGCCAGCAGCTCCCACTCAGATACG. Translated, it gives CASSSHSDT. The whole CDR3 protein is CASSSHSDTQYF.

This chain's CDR3 is CASSPTGYYGYTF. Incomplete CDR3 DNA: TGCGCCAGCAGCCCGACAGGGTACTATGGC. The rearrangement joins TRBV4-1 to TRBJ1-2; 7 nucleotides align to TRBD1. With the read ending 3 residues before the CDR3 end, the germline J gene is used to fill in that end. V dropped 4 bases and J dropped 3; count of bases not matched to a gene: 2. The germline V gene encodes CDR1 MGHRA and CDR2 YSYEKL. The length of the CDR3 is 13 residues.

Details on this clone: The CDR3 end is not reached by the read, which stops 3 residues before it; the germline J gene fills it in. The genes are TRBV5-1 and TRBJ2-3; a weak D match, TRBD2 (6 bases). The CDR3 is made up of 12 amino acids. Germline V gives CDR1 SGHRS, CDR2 YFSETQ. The germline V and J ends were trimmed by 2 bases and 6 bases, with 7 bases remaining between them. This CDR3 reads CASSLSGDTQYF. Partial CDR3 DNA: TGCGCCAGCAGCTTAAGCGGGGATACG.

On this clone itself: The read ends 3 residues before the CDR3 terminus; that terminus is restored from the germline J gene. This chain joins TRBV28 and TRBJ2-5, with a tentative D call TRBD2 (7 bases). Germline V gene data show CDR1 as MDHEN and CDR2 as SYDVKM. The V end lost 6 bases, the J end lost 3 bases, and 26 bases lay between the germline ends. The CDR3 consists of 18 residues. The sequenced part of the CDR3 DNA is TGTGCCAGCAGGGGTGGGGGTCGGCGGGGGCCGGGTAAAGAGACC. It translates to CASRGGGRRGPGKET. The entire CDR3 protein is CASRGGGRRGPGKETQYF.

To note about this clone: Coverage ceases 3 residues before the CDR3 finishes, and the germline J gene fills in the end. The chain has TRBV7-6 and TRBJ2-1, with 8 positions matching TRBD2. CDR3 length: 15 amino acids. Germline CDR1 and CDR2: SGHVS and FNYEAQ. With 4 bases clipped from V and 3 bases from J, the junction kept 5 bases outside the gene matches. The CDR3 is CASSSASGFYNEQFF. The sequenced CDR3 bases are TGTGCCAGCAGCTCCGCTAGCGGGTTCTACAATGAG.

Regarding this clone: The CDR3 extends 3 residues past the end of the read, so its final part is completed from the germline J gene. The gene calls are TRBV14 and TRBJ2-6, with unresolved D. CDR1 is SGHDN, CDR2 FVKESK, per germline. CDR3 size: 16 residues. Trimming removed 0 bases at V and 3 bases at J, with 9 bases between. The CDR3 sequence: CASSQDTTFGANVLTF. The sequenced CDR3 bases are TGTGCCAGCAGCCAAGATACGACTTTTGGGGCCAACGTC. The entire variable domain, with the rest obtained from reference TRBV14 and TRBJ2-6, is as follows: EAGVTQFPSHSVIEKGQTVTLRCDPISGHDNLYWYRRVMGKEIKFLLHFVKESKQDESGMPNNRFLAERTGGTYSTLKVQPAELEDSGVYFCASSQDTTFGANVLTFGAGSRLTVL.

CDR3 DNA, as far as it was read: TGTGCCAGCAGCCTCCTGGGGGGGCAGTCGAATTCACCC. Translating it yields CASSLLGGQSNSP. The complete CDR3 protein is CASSLLGGQSNSPLHF. The gene calls are TRBV13 and TRBJ1-6; D possibly corresponds to TRBD1 (6 bases). Read sequence stops 3 residues before the CDR3 end, and the germline J gene provides the missing end. The CDR3 totals 16 residues. CDR1 PRHDT and CDR2 FYEKMQ come from the germline V gene (reference sequence). V lost 5 bases and J 7 bases, leaving 18 bases between the germline ends.

The CDR3 DNA, read in part, is TGCAGTGCGGGACTGACAGATACG. Translating gives CSAGLTDT. In full, the CDR3 reads CSAGLTDTQYF. This chain uses TRBV20-1 with TRBJ2-3, with D possibly matching TRBD2 (6 bases). The CDR3 end lies 3 residues beyond the end of the read and is filled in from the germline J gene. Germline V gene sequence: CDR1 DFQATT, CDR2 SNEGSKA (reference sequence). Trimming cost V 6 bases and J 3 bases, with 7 bases left between them. The CDR3 is made up of 11 amino acids.

A remark on this clone: The sequence runs out 3 residues before the end of the CDR3; the remainder is reconstructed from the germline J gene. The rearrangement links TRBV12-5 to TRBJ1-6; 9 positions match TRBD1. This CDR3 is built from 16 residues. V dropped 5 bases and J dropped 9; count of bases not matched to a gene: 11. The germline gives CDR1 LGHNT, CDR2 FRNRAP. CDR3 residues: CASGPPTGTGPSPLHF. CDR3 bases read: TGTGCTAGTGGTCCCCCGACCGGGACAGGGCCTTCACCC. The whole variable domain, remainder taken from reference TRBV12-5 and TRBJ1-6, is DARVTQTPRHKVTEMGQEVTMRCQPILGHNTVFWYRQTMMQGLELLAYFRNRAPLDDSGMPKDRFSAEMPDATLATLKIQPSEPRDSAVYFCASGPPTGTGPSPLHFGNGTRLTVT.

As concerns this clone: The sequence runs out 3 residues before the end of the CDR3; the remainder is reconstructed from the germline J gene. The rearrangement uses TRBV5-1 and TRBJ2-3, with 8 nucleotides matching TRBD1. This CDR3 contains 14 residues. The junction had 6 bases not matched to a gene; V was cut back by 3 bases and J by 6 bases. CDR1 is SGHRS, CDR2 YFSETQ, per germline. The sequenced CDR3 bases are TGCGCCAGCAGCTGGGACAGGTCTGGGGATACG. It is translated as CASSWDRSGDT. The entire CDR3 sequence reads CASSWDRSGDTQYF. Complete variable domain (other parts from reference TRBV5-1 and TRBJ2-3): KAGVTQTPRYLIKTRGQQVTLSCSPISGHRSVSWYQQTPGQGLQFLFEYFSETQRNKGNFPGRFSGRQFSNSRSEMNVSTLELGDSALYLCASSWDRSGDTQYFGPGTRLTVL.

About this clone: The CDR3 extends 3 residues past the end of the read, so its final part is completed from the germline J gene. V usage is TRBV6-1 and J usage is TRBJ2-1; TRBD2 matches at 10 bases. The CDR3 has 15 residues. In germline, CDR1 is MNHNS, CDR2 SASEGT. V shed 2 bases and J 8 bases; nucleotides not matched to a gene: 6. Partial CDR3 DNA: TGTGCCAGCAGTGAAAGACTAGCGGGCAGGGATGAG. Its protein is CASSERLAGRDE. The whole CDR3 region reads CASSERLAGRDEQFF.

Concerning this clone: The CDR3 is cut off 3 residues early in the read; its end comes from the germline J gene. The chain is built from TRBV27 and TRBJ2-3; TRBD2 matches at 10 bases. The CDR3 covers 19 residues. V dropped 2 bases and J dropped 5; count of bases not matched to a gene: 16. Germline CDR1 MNHEY, CDR2 SMNVEV (reference sequence). The covered CDR3 bases are TGTGCCAGCAGTTTAGTCCTAGCGGGAGATAGCCCTCTCGGAGATACG. Protein sequence: CASSLVLAGDSPLGDT. The entire CDR3 is CASSLVLAGDSPLGDTQYF.